This entry lists 29 T cell receptor beta chains sequenced from one sample in a study of radiation and T cells in renal cell carcinoma. The treatment denotes: 15 Gy SBRT to primary tumor, nephrectomy 4 weeks later. TCRdb keeps only in-frame clones here, not all; method: immunoSEQ multiplex PCR. The table shows almost 20,000 clones, with approximately 60% occurring only once. Sequencing was performed on tumor tissue, taken from a patient whose treatment included radiotherapy and nephrectomy. All receptors come from a woman aged 70-85 years with renal cell carcinoma.

Judged by abundance, this clone is medium-sized (0.01 to 0.1%). The V and J genes are TRBV5-1 and TRBJ2-2, with 10 nucleotides matching TRBD2. Per germline, CDR1 SGHRS and CDR2 YFSETQ. CDR3 size: 15 residues. The V segment lost 3 bases and the J segment 6 bases; nucleotides outside the gene matches: 5. CDR3 DNA: TGCGCCAGCAGCTCGGGACTAGCGTCCGCCGGGGAGCTGTTTTTT. Translating it yields CASSSGLASAGELFF.

J is TRBJ2-2 and V is TRBV9, with D possibly being TRBD1 (6 bases). The length of the CDR3 is 13 residues. Trimming shortened V by 3 bases and J by 6 bases, and 9 bases separated the two germline ends. Germline V lookup: CDR1 SGDLS, CDR2 YYNGEE. The CDR3 protein is CASSEGQAGELFF. The CDR3 DNA reads as TGTGCCAGCAGCGAGGGACAAGCCGGGGAGCTGTTTTTT.

The chain joins TRBV23-1 to TRBJ1-5; D unclear. TRBV23-1 is treated as an ORF (open reading frame) with a function not yet certain. This CDR3 is 20 amino acids long. Trimming took off 0 bases at V and 0 bases at J, with 21 bases between the two ends. The CDR3 spells CASSQSQILDGRDSNQPQHF. Written as DNA, the CDR3 is TGCGCCAGCAGTCAATCCCAAATATTGGACGGCCGGGATAGCAATCAGCCCCAGCATTTT.

The chain has TRBV7-5 and TRBJ2-2; TRBD1 reflects the table's D call only, with no check against the DNA. TRBV7-5 is designated a pseudogene. This CDR3 has 20 residues. This chain's CDR3 is CARSFDRGPTRSWFCGELFF. DNA for the CDR3: TGTGCCAGAAGCTTTGACAGGGGGCCGACCCGCTCCTGGTTCTGTGGGGAGCTGTTTTTT.

A word on this clone: This sample also contains other DNA sequences that code for the same CDR3. This rearrangement joins TRBV9 to TRBJ1-1; D is unresolved. The CDR3 length is 12 residues. Germline V gene sequence: CDR1 SGDLS, CDR2 YYNGEE. V was cut by 2 bases and J by 7 bases, with 9 bases left in between. CDR3 in DNA: TGTGCCAGCAGCGTTGGCTTCAGTGAAGCTTTCTTT. It encodes CASSVGFSEAFF.

The genes are TRBV27 and TRBJ1-2, with D unresolved. The length of the CDR3 is 13 residues. Germline-derived CDR1 and CDR2 are MNHEY and SMNVEV (reference sequence). The V end lost 2 bases, the J end lost 4 bases, and 8 bases lay between the germline ends. The DNA for the CDR3 is TGTGCCAGCAGTTTACAGTCTTCCTATGGCTACACCTTC. It yields the protein CASSLQSSYGYTF.

The J gene is TRBJ2-3, the V gene TRBV2; D possibly matches TRBD1 or TRBD2 (7 bases each). This CDR3 comprises 14 residues. Germline V gene sequence: CDR1 SNHLY, CDR2 FYNNEI. V lost 9 bases to trimming and J lost 8 bases, with 21 bases between them. DNA for the CDR3: TGTGCCAGAGAGAACAGGGGAGGGGTGACTACGCAGTATTTT. Its protein product is CARENRGGVTTQYF.

J is TRBJ2-3 and V is TRBV1. TRBV1 is tagged as a pseudogene. This CDR3 comprises 16 residues. CDR3 region: CTSSQDAGRPTDTQYF. The CDR3 DNA sequence: TGCACCAGCAGCCAAGACGCCGGCCGCCCAACAGATACGCAGTATTTT.

The genes are TRBV29-1 and TRBJ2-3, with 11 nucleotides matching TRBD2. Germline V gene data show CDR1 as SQVTM and CDR2 as ANQGSEA. J gave up 11 bases and V 1 base, and 8 bases lay outside the gene matches. The CDR3 spans 14 residues. CDR3 DNA sequence: TGCAGCGTTGAAGCCTCCTCTAGCGGGGGGTGGCAGTATTTT. It codes for CSVEASSSGGWQYF.

This chain joins TRBV19 and TRBJ1-5, with D possibly being TRBD1 (5 bases). This CDR3 is 14 amino acids long. CDR1 is LNHDA, CDR2 SQIVND, per germline (reference sequence). Trimming removed 5 bases from V and 3 bases from J, with 11 bases in between. CDR3 residues: CASSLTGPNQPQHF. Here the CDR3 DNA reads TGTGCCAGTAGTCTCACAGGACCCAATCAGCCCCAGCATTTT.

The rearrangement uses TRBV2 and TRBJ1-5; D is unclear. Trimming took off 6 bases at V and 2 bases at J, with 17 bases between the two ends. CDR3 size: 16 residues. Per germline, CDR1 SNHLY and CDR2 FYNNEI. The CDR3 reads CASSESIPTRNQPQHF. The CDR3 region has the DNA TGTGCCAGCAGCGAATCAATCCCGACGCGCAATCAGCCCCAGCATTTT.

The chain joins TRBV6-5 to TRBJ1-5; D is ambiguous. Germline loops: CDR1 MNHEY, CDR2 SVGAGI. V was pared by 4 bases and J by 6 bases, with 4 bases between. The CDR3 runs to 11 residues. CDR3 residues: CASSSGQPQHF. CDR3 sequence (DNA): TGTGCCAGCAGTTCTGGTCAGCCCCAGCATTTT.

This clone has more than one count but fewer than ten. V is TRBV2 and J is TRBJ1-1, with no clear D. This CDR3 is 14 amino acids long. CDR1 SNHLY and CDR2 FYNNEI come from the germline V gene. V lost 0 bases and J 6 bases, leaving 11 bases between the germline ends. The CDR3 coding sequence is TGTGCCAGCAGTGAAGCATTGTTCGGGGCTGAAGCTTTCTTT. As protein: CASSEALFGAEAFF.

The chain uses TRBV2 and TRBJ1-2, with a possible D match to TRBD1 (5 bases). This CDR3 comprises 14 residues. Deletions cut 5 bases from V and 4 bases from J, with 14 bases between. CDR1 and CDR2 (germline): SNHLY, FYNNEI. CDR3 sequence: CASSPFTGGYGYTF. CDR3 bases: TGTGCCAGCAGTCCTTTCACAGGCGGCTATGGCTACACCTTC.

This clone appeared once. The rearrangement joins TRBV6-5 to TRBJ1-1, with 7 bases matching TRBD1. From germline, CDR1 is MNHEY and CDR2 SVGAGI. The V segment lost 7 bases and the J segment 7 bases; nucleotides outside the gene matches: 6. The CDR3 extends over 12 amino acids. CDR3 amino acids: CASIKGDSEAFF. DNA of the CDR3: TGTGCCAGCATTAAGGGGGACAGTGAAGCTTTCTTT.

By its share, this clone is medium-sized. The chain combines TRBV5-4 with TRBJ1-2, with 7 bases matching TRBD1. The CDR3 is 13 amino acids. Germline V CDR1 and CDR2: SGHNT, YYREEE (reference sequence). Unmatched junction bases numbered 3, after V lost 3 bases and J lost 4 bases. CDR3 coding DNA: TGTGCCAGCAGCTCGACAGGGCTCTATGGCTACACCTTC. Translated: CASSSTGLYGYTF.

The rearrangement uses TRBV6-5 and TRBJ1-3; TRBD1 might be the D (5 bases). Germline V CDR1 and CDR2: MNHEY, SVGAGI. The V end was cut by 6 bases, the J end by 2 bases, with 11 bases between. The CDR3 is 14 residues long. The CDR3 is CASSPGQPGNTIYF. The DNA of the CDR3 is TGTGCCAGCAGCCCCGGACAACCTGGAAACACCATATATTTT.

The rearrangement uses TRBV28 and TRBJ1-1; 9 bases map to TRBD1. CDR1 is MDHEN, CDR2 SYDVKM, per germline. Trimming at V came to 10 bases and at J to 1 base, leaving 16 bases not matched to a gene. CDR3 length: 17 residues. CDR3: CATGNRDRALPNTEAFF. CDR3 in DNA: TGTGCCACAGGAAACCGGGACAGGGCTCTCCCGAACACTGAAGCTTTCTTT.

This clone is labeled medium-sized. V usage is TRBV19 and J usage is TRBJ2-7, with TRBD2 as a possible D gene (5 bases). Trimming pared 3 bases from V and 6 bases from J, leaving 15 bases between. Germline V gene lookup returns CDR1 LNHDA and CDR2 SQIVND (reference sequence). The CDR3 runs to 14 residues. The DNA for the CDR3 is TGTGCCAGTAGTATTAGTCGGGGTTTGGGCGAGCAGTACTTC. Translation gives CASSISRGLGEQYF.

This clone was counted only a few times. The chain carries TRBV30 and TRBJ1-6; 8 nucleotides align to TRBD1. The germline CDR1 and CDR2 sequences are GTSNPN and SVGIG (reference sequence). The J segment lost 8 bases and the V segment lost 4 bases, leaving 7 bases of the junction unmatched. The CDR3 spans 14 residues. The CDR3 coding sequence is TGTGCCTGGACGAACCGGGACAGGCATTCACCCCTCCACTTT. Translating gives CAWTNRDRHSPLHF.

Here the CDR3 reads CATSRARGKNTGELFF. The CDR3, as DNA: TGTGCCACCAGCAGAGCAAGGGGAAAGAACACCGGGGAGCTGTTTTTT. The rearrangement joins TRBV15 to TRBJ2-2; D may be TRBD1 (5 bases). The CDR3 sequence is 16 residues long. The germline V and J ends were trimmed by 1 base and 1 base, with 10 bases remaining between them. Germline V lookup: CDR1 LNHNV, CDR2 YYDKDF (reference sequence).

The chain joins TRBV5-1 to TRBJ1-4; the D gene is possibly TRBD1 (6 bases). Germline-derived CDR1 and CDR2 are SGHRS and YFSETQ. V was shortened by 5 bases and J by 8 bases, with 10 bases between the two germline ends. The CDR3 runs 12 residues. CDR3 in amino acids: CASRTGQEKLFF. The CDR3 nucleotides read TGCGCCAGCAGAACAGGGCAGGAAAAACTGTTTTTT. Drawing the rest from reference TRBV5-1 and TRBJ1-4, the complete variable domain is KAGVTQTPRYLIKTRGQQVTLSCSPISGHRSVSWYQQTPGQGLQFLFEYFSETQRNKGNFPGRFSGRQFSNSRSEMNVSTLELGDSALYLCASRTGQEKLFFGSGTQLSVL.

Concerning this clone: Germline and junction disagree at one end, which may indicate a read error. The rearrangement uses TRBV7-7 and TRBJ2-1, with a possible D match to TRBD1 (5 bases). Germline CDR1 reads SSHAT; CDR2 reads FNYEAQ (reference sequence). CDR3 length: 15 amino acids. The CDR3 sequence is CASSSQGSSYNEQFF. The CDR3 DNA reads as TGTGCTAGCAGCTCTCAGGGTTCCTCCTACAATGAGCAGTTCTTC.

V is TRBV7-9 and J is TRBJ2-7, with TRBD1 matching 9 bases. In germline, CDR1 is SEHNR, CDR2 FQNEAQ (reference sequence). This CDR3 is 13 amino acids long. The V gene end was trimmed by 4 bases and the J gene end by 5 bases; junction bases not matched to a gene: 3. The CDR3 nucleotides read TGTGCCAGCAGCTGGGACAGGGTCAACGAGCAGTACTTC. As protein: CASSWDRVNEQYF.

The CDR3 sequence: CASSLYQGIRFF. In DNA, the CDR3 is TGTGCCAGCAGTTTATATCAGGGGATCCGGTTCTTC. The V gene is TRBV28, the J gene TRBJ2-1, with D possibly matching TRBD1 (6 bases). Looked up from germline, CDR1 is MDHEN and CDR2 is SYDVKM. This CDR3 comprises 12 residues. The V end lost 1 base, the J end lost 15 bases, and 13 bases lay between the germline ends. The full variable domain, completed using reference TRBV28 and TRBJ2-1, is DVKVTQSSRYLVKRTGEKVFLECVQDMDHENMFWYRQDPGLGLRLIYFSYDVKMKEKGDIPEGYSVSREKKERFSLILESASTNQTSMYLCASSLYQGIRFFGPGTRLTVL.

This rearrangement joins TRBV7-2 to TRBJ2-5; D gene ambiguous. Germline V gives CDR1 SGHTA, CDR2 FQGNSA. The CDR3 is made up of 11 amino acids. V was pared by 3 bases and J by 5 bases, with 4 bases between. The CDR3 spells CASSLSETQYF. DNA of the CDR3: TGTGCCAGCAGCTTGAGTGAGACCCAGTACTTC.

This chain joins TRBV29-1 and TRBJ1-2; 8 nucleotides match TRBD1. Germline V lookup: CDR1 SQVTM, CDR2 ANQGSEA. There are 13 residues in the CDR3. V shed 4 bases and J 4 bases; nucleotides not matched to a gene: 5. The CDR3 coding sequence is TGCAGCGTTGCTGGTGGACAGGGCTATGGCTACACCTTC. Translating gives CSVAGGQGYGYTF.

This chain connects TRBV2 to TRBJ1-1; 7 bases match TRBD1. Unmatched junction bases numbered 6, after V lost 8 bases and J lost 3 bases. The germline V gene encodes CDR1 SNHLY and CDR2 FYNNEI. The CDR3 is made up of 13 amino acids. The CDR3 protein is CASHRDRDTEAFF. In nucleotides, the CDR3 is TGTGCCAGCCACCGAGACAGGGACACTGAAGCTTTCTTT.

CDR3 nucleotides: TGTGCCTGGAAGGCTAGCGGGAAAACAGATACGCAGTATTTT. Amino acids: CAWKASGKTDTQYF. The chain joins TRBV30 to TRBJ2-3, with 9 bases matching TRBD2. CDR1 and CDR2 (germline): GTSNPN, SVGIG (reference sequence). This CDR3 region has 14 residues. V lost 4 bases to trimming and J lost 3 bases; unmatched junction nucleotides: 5.